The T cell receptor (beta chain) described here comes from a study of T cells in Graves' hyperthyroidism and ophthalmopathy. There were TCR beta CDR3 regions amplified from RNA transcripts. When the TCR CDR3 underwent first-round RT-PCR, the HTBI primer set was used. A single record per CDR3 protein comes from TCRdb applying MiXCR to the multiplex PCR reads. The data show around 580,000 distinct CDR3 sequences, 16% seen once. This CDR3 spans 15 amino acids. With 4 bases clipped from V and 7 bases from J, the junction kept 8 bases outside the gene matches. Germline V gene lookup returns CDR1 SGHTA and CDR2 FQGTGA. This clonotype was found many times.

This sequence originates from a woman aged 18-35 years with Graves' hyperthyroidism. The sequenced sample was blood. The chain couples TRBV7-3 to TRBJ2-1, with 9 bases identical to TRBD2. The CDR3 region has the DNA TGTGCCAGCAGCTCTAGCGGGGAACCCAATAATGAGCAGTTCTTC. Its protein product is CASSSSGEPNNEQFF.